This T cell receptor beta chain originates from a study of blood T cells in healthy people across ages. Each sample used at least 6 million PBMCs. Deletions cut 2 bases from V and 10 bases from J, with 21 bases between. The CDR3 consists of 17 residues. Germline V gene sequence: CDR1 MNHEY, CDR2 SVGAGI. This clonotype was seen repeatedly, ten times or more. Combining a sample-barcoded 5' primer with a J-beta primer mix, a second PCR ran for roughly 7 to 12 cycles. MiXCR, applied by TCRdb to the 5' RACE reads, yields one record per CDR3 protein. Of about 580,000 distinct CDR3 sequences listed, about 45% are singletons.

This TCR was recovered from an elderly man in good health. This chain joins TRBV6-5 and TRBJ1-6; D unclear. Sequencing used blood. CDR3 nucleotide sequence: TGTGCCAGCAGTTACGGGCAGGTCCCCTCGTCAGGCTCACCCCTCCACTTT. This sequence encodes CASSYGQVPSSGSPLHF.